The 2 T cell receptor beta chains given below trace back to one sample, sequenced in a study of blood T cell repertoires in COVID-19. Profiled with immunoSEQ multiplex PCR; TCRdb holds only in-frame clones, not every one. The sample yields 330,000 or so clones, less than 90% seen once. Specimen: PBMCs or T cells enriched from blood (not recorded which). The receptors were sampled from a woman aged 25 to 39 who had recovered from COVID-19.

The chain combines TRBV29-1 with TRBJ1-1; TRBD1 aligns across 8 bases. J gave up 5 bases and V 7 bases, and 9 bases lay outside the gene matches. This CDR3 contains 13 residues. Germline V gene sequence: CDR1 SQVTM, CDR2 ANQGSEA. The CDR3 reads CSGDRGEATEAFF. In DNA form, the CDR3 reads TGCAGCGGCGACAGGGGCGAGGCGACTGAAGCTTTCTTT.

The chain employs TRBV4-1 and TRBJ2-7; 7 positions match TRBD1. V lost 3 bases, J lost 4 bases, and 9 bases stayed unmatched. The CDR3 extends over 15 amino acids. Germline CDR1 MGHRA, CDR2 YSYEKL. The CDR3: CASSQTGTPDYEQYF. In nucleotides, the CDR3 is TGCGCCAGCAGCCAGACAGGGACCCCCGATTACGAGCAGTACTTC.